This T cell receptor beta chain was documented in a study of blood T cell repertoires in COVID-19. Study-wide context: Sites across the United States, Italy and Spain contributed samples from acute and convalescent COVID-19. From T cells, B-cell-depleted T cells, or PBMCs came the material, which was cDNA or gDNA.

CDR1 SGHTA and CDR2 FQGNSA come from the germline V gene. Losses at the gene ends were 5 bases for V and 8 bases for J; bases not matched to a gene: 10. The CDR3 is 15 amino acids. Under the authors' procedure: Reference gene primer amplification in the assay estimated nucleated cell counts. Produced via immunoSEQ multiplex PCR; TCRdb's table is partial and in-frame only. For V, J and clone size, that table is used; D and trimming come from the DNA. In the table there are roughly 200,000 clones, around 90% of which are singletons. The rearrangement uses TRBV7-2 and TRBJ2-1; 9 bases agree with TRBD2. This receptor was obtained from a man in his forties or fifties with acute or convalescent COVID-19. The sample consisted of peripheral blood. CDR3 sequence reads: CASSHPGTSMHEQFF. The CDR3 DNA sequence: TGTGCCAGCAGCCACCCGGGGACTAGCATGCATGAGCAGTTCTTC.